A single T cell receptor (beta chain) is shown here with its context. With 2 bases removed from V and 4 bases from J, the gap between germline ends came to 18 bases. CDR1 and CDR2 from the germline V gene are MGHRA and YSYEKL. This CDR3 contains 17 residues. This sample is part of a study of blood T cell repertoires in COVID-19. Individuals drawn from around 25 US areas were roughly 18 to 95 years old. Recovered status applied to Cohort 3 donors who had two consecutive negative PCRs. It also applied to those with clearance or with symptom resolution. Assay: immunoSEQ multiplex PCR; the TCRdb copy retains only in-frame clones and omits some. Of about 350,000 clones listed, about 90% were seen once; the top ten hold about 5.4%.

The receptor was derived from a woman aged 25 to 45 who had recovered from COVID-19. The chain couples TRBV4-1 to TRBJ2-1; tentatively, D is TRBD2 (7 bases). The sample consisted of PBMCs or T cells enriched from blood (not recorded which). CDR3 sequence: CASSQLPRGAKYNEQFF. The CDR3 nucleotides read TGCGCCAGCAGCCAACTGCCTCGGGGGGCTAAGTACAATGAGCAGTTCTTC.